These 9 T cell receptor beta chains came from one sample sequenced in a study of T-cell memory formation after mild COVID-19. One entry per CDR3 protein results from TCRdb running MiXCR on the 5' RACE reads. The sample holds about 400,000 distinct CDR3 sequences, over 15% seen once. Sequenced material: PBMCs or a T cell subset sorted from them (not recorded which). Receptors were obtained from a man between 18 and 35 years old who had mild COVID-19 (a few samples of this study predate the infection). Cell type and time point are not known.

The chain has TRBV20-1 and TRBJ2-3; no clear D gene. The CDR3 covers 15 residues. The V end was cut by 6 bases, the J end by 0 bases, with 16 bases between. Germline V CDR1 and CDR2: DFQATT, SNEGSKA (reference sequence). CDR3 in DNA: TGCAGTGCGCCCCAAGCCGGCCCTAGCACAGATACGCAGTATTTT. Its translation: CSAPQAGPSTDTQYF.

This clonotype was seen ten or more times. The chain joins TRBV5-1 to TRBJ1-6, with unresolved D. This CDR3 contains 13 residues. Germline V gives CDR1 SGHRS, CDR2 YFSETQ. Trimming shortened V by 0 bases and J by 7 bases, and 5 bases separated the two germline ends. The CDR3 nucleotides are TGCGCCAGCAGCTTGGAGAACAATTCACCCCTCCACTTT. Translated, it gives CASSLENNSPLHF.

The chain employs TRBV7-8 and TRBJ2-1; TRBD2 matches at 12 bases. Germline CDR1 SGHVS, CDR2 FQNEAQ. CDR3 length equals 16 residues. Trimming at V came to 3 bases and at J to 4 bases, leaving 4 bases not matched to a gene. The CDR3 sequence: CASSFRTSGVYNEQFF. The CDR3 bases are TGTGCCAGCAGCTTCAGGACTAGCGGGGTATACAATGAGCAGTTCTTC.

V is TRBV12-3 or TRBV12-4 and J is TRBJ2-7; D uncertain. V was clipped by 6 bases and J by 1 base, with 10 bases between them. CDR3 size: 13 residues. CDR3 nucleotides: TGTGCCAGCAGAATCGGCGGTTCCTACGAGCAGTACTTC. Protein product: CASRIGGSYEQYF.

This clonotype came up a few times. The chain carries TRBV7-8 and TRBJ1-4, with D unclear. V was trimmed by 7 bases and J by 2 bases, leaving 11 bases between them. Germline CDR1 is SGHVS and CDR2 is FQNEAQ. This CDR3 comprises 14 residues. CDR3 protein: CASTTWGTNEKLFF. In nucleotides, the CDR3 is TGTGCCAGCACCACGTGGGGTACTAATGAAAAACTGTTTTTT.

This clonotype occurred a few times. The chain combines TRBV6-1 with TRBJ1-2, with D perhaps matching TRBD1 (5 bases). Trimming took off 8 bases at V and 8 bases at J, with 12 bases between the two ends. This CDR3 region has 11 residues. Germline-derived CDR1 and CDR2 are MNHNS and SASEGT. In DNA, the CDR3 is TGTGCCAGCGGGACTCCGGGAGGCTACACCTTC. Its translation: CASGTPGGYTF.

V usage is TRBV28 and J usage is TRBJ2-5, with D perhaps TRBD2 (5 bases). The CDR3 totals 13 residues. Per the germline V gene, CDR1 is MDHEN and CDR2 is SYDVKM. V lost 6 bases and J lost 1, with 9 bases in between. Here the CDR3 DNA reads TGTGCCAGCAGAGAGGGATCCCAAGAGACCCAGTACTTC. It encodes CASREGSQETQYF.

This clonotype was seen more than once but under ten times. The CDR3 is CASSYRDNEQFF. In DNA form, the CDR3 reads TGTGCCAGCAGTTACAGGGACAATGAGCAGTTCTTC. The chain combines TRBV6-2 or TRBV6-3 with TRBJ2-1; D uncertain. Per the germline V gene, CDR1 is MNHEY and CDR2 is SVGEGT. This CDR3 region has 12 residues. The V end lost 2 bases, the J end lost 5 bases, and 4 bases lay between the germline ends.

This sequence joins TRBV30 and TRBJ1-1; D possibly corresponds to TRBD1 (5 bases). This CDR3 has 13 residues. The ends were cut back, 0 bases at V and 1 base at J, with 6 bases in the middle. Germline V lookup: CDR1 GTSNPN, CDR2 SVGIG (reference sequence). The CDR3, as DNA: TGTGCCTGGAGTGTACAGGCGAACACTGAAGCTTTCTTT. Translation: CAWSVQANTEAFF.